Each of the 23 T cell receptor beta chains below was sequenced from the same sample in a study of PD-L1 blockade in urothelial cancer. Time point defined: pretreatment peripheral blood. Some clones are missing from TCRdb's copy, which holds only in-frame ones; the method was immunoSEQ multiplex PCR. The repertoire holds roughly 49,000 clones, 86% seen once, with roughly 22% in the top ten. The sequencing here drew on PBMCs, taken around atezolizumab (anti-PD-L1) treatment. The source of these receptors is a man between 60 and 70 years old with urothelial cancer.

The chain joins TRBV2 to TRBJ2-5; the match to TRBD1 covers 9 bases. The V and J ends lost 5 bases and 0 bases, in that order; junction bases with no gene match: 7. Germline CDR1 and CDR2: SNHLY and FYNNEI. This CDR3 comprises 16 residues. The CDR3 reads CASSLGQGSYQETQYF. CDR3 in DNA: TGTGCCAGCAGTTTGGGACAGGGATCATACCAAGAGACCCAGTACTTC. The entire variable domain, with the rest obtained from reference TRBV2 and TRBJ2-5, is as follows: EPEVTQTPSHQVTQMGQEVILRCVPISNHLYFYWYRQILGQKVEFLVSFYNNEISEKSEIFDDQFSVERPDGSNFTLKIRSTKLEDSAMYFCASSLGQGSYQETQYFGPGTRLLVL.

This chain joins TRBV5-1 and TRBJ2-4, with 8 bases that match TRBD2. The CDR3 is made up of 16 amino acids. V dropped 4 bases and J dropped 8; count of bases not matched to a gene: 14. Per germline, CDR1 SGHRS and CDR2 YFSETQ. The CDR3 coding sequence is TGCGCCAGCAGCGCGGGCGGGAGGCCCAGCGGGGACATTCAGTACTTC. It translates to CASSAGGRPSGDIQYF.

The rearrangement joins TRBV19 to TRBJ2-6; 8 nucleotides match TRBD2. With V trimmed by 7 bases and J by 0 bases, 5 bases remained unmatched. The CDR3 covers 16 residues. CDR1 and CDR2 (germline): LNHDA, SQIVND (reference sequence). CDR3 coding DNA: TGTGCCAGTACCACCGCGGGGGGCTCTGGGGCCAACGTCCTGACTTTC. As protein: CASTTAGGSGANVLTF.

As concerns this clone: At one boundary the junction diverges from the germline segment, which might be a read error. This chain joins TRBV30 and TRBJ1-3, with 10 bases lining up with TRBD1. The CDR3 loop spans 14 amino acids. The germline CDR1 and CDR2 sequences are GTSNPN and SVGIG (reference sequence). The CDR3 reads CARRTGGSGNTIYF. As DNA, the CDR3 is TGTGCCCGGAGGACAGGGGGATCTGGAAACACCATATATTTT.

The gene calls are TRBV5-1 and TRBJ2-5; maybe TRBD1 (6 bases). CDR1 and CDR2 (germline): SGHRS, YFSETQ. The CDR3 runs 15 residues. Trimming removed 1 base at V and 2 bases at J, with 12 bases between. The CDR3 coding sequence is TGCGCCAGCAGCTTGAATTTCGGACAGCAAGAGACCCAGTACTTC. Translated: CASSLNFGQQETQYF.

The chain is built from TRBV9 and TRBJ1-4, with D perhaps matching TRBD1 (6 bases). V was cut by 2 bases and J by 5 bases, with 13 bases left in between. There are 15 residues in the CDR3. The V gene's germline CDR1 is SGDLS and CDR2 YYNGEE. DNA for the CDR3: TGTGCCAGCAGCGTCACCGGGACACGGAATGAAAAACTGTTTTTT. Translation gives CASSVTGTRNEKLFF.

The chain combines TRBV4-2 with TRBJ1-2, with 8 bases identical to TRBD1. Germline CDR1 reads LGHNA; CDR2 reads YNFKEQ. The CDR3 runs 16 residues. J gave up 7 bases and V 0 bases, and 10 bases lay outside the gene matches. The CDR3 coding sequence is TGTGCCAGCAGCCAAGATTGGAGGCAGGGGGCGAGTGGCTACACCTTC. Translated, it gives CASSQDWRQGASGYTF.

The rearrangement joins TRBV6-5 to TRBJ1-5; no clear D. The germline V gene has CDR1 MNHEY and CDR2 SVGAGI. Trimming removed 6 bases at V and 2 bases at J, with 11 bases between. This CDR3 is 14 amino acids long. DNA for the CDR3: TGTGCCAGCAGGCCGACCGCGGGCAATCAGCCCCAGCATTTT. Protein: CASRPTAGNQPQHF.

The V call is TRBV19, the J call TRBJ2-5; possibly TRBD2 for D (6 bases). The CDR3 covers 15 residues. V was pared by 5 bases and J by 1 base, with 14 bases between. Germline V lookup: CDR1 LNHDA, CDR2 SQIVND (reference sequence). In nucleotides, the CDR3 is TGTGCCAGTAGTGTTACTTGGGGGGTCCAAGAGACCCAGTACTTC. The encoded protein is CASSVTWGVQETQYF.

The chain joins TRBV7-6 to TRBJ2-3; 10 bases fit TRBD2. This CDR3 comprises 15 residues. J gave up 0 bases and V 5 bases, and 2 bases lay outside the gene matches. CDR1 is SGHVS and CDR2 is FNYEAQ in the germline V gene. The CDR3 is CASSPLAGSTDTQYF. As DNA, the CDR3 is TGTGCCAGCAGCCCACTAGCGGGGAGCACAGATACGCAGTATTTT.

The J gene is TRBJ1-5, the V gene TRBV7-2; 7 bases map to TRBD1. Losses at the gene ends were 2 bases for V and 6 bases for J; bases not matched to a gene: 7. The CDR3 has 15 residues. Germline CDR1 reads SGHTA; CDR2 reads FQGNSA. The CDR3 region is CASSLRTGAVQPQHF. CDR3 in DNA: TGTGCCAGCAGCTTACGGACAGGAGCGGTTCAGCCCCAGCATTTT.

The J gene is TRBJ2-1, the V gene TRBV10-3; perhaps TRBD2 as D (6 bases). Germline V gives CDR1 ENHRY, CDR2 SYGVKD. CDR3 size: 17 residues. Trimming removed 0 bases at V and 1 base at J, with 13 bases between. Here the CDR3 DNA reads TGTGCCATCAGTGAGTCGATTGGCGGGGCTTCCTACAATGAGCAGTTCTTC. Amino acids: CAISESIGGASYNEQFF.

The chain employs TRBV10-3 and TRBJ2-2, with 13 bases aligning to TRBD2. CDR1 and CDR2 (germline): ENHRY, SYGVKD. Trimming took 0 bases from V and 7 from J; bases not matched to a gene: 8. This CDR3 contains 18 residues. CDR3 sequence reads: CAISESKGLAGSIGELFF. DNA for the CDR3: TGTGCCATCAGTGAGTCGAAGGGACTAGCGGGATCTATCGGGGAGCTGTTTTTT.

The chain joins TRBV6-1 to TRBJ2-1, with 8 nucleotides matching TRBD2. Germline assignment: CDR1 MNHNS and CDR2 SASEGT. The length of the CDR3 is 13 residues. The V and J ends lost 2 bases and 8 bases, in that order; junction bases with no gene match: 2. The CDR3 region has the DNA TGTGCCAGCAGTGAATCGGGGGGGTATGAGCAGTTCTTC. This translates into CASSESGGYEQFF.

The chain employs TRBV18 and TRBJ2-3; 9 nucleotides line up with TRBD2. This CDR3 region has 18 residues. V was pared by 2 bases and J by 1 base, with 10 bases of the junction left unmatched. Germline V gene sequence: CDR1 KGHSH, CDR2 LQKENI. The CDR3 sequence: CASSPRQRGASGTDTQYF. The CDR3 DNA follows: TGTGCCAGCTCACCAAGACAGCGGGGGGCCTCGGGCACAGATACGCAGTATTTT.

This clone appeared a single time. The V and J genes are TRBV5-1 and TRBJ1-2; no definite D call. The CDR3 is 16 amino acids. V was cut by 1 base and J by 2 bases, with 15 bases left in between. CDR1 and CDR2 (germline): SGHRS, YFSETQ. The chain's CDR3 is CASSLSGRKINYGYTF. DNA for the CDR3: TGCGCCAGCAGCTTGTCTGGCAGAAAAATCAACTATGGCTACACCTTC.

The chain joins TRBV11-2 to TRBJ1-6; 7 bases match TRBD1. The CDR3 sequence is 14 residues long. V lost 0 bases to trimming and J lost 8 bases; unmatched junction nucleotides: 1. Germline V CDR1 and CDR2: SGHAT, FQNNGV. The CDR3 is CASSLDDRDSPLHF. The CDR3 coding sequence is TGTGCCAGCAGCTTAGACGACAGGGATTCACCCCTCCACTTT.

The CDR3 nucleotides are TGTGCCAGCAGCTGGGTGACAGGGGGCGAGCAGTACTTC. This encodes CASSWVTGGEQYF. The chain links TRBV5-6 to TRBJ2-7; 9 bases are shared with TRBD1. V was clipped by 3 bases and J by 6 bases; unmatched bases: 4. Germline loops: CDR1 SGHDT, CDR2 YYEEEE. This CDR3 is built from 13 residues.

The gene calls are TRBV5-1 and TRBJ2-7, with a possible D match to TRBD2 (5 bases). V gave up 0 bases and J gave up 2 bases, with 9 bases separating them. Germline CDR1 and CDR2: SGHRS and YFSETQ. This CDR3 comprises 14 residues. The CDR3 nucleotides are TGCGCCAGCAGCTTGGGAGGGCCAACCTACGAGCAGTACTTC. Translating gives CASSLGGPTYEQYF.

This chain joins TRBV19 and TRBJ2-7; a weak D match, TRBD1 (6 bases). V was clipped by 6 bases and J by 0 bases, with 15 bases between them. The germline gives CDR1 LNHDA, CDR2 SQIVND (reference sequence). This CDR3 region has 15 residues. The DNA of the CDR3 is TGTGCCAGTAGCACCACAGGGTTTACCTCCTACGAGCAGTACTTC. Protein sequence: CASSTTGFTSYEQYF.

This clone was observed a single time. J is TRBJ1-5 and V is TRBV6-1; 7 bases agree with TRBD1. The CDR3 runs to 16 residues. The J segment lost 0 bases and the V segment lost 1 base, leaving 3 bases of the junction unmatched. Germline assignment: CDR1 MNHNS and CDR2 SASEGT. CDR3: CASSEVTGYSNQPQHF. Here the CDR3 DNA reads TGTGCCAGCAGTGAAGTGACAGGGTATAGCAATCAGCCCCAGCATTTT.

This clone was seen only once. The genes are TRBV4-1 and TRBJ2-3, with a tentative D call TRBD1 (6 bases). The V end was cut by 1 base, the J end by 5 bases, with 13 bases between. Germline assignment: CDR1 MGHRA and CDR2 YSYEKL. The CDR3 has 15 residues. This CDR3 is CASSQAGTQVDTQYF. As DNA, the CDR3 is TGCGCCAGCAGCCAAGCAGGGACACAGGTAGATACGCAGTATTTT.

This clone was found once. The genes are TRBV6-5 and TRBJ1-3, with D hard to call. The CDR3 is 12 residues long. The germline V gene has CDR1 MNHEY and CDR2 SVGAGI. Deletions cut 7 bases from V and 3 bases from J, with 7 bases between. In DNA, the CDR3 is TGTGCCAGCATATCCAGTGGAAACACCATATATTTT. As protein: CASISSGNTIYF.